This note documents a single TCR beta chain sequence. CDR1 and CDR2 (germline): SGHAT, FQNNGV. V trimming: 4 bases; J trimming: 7 bases; junction bases outside the gene matches: 14. This CDR3 has 18 amino acids. The data were obtained in a study of blood T cell repertoires in COVID-19. The protocol was immunoSEQ multiplex PCR, while the TCRdb copy is restricted to in-frame clones and leaves out a portion. The data show 68,000 or so clones, roughly 85% seen once. The chain carries TRBV11-2 and TRBJ2-2; 11 bases are a match to TRBD2. This sequence originates from a woman between 50 and 59 years old with COVID-19, enrolled during active disease. Specimen: peripheral blood. As DNA, the CDR3 is TGTGCCAGCAGCTCCCCTAGCGGGGGGCGTGGGTTTGGCGGGGAGCTGTTTTTT. As protein: CASSSPSGGRGFGGELFF.